Below, 25 T cell receptor beta chains from the same sample are listed, as sequenced in a study of tumor and adjacent non-tumor tissue in lung cancer. Three rounds of nested PCR, following a modified ARM-PCR protocol, produced the TCRbeta library. TCRdb recomputed calls from the multiplex PCR reads with MiXCR, one row per CDR3 protein. The sample carries around 70,000 distinct CDR3 sequences, about three quarters recorded once. No cell sorting was done before RNA was extracted from the tissue. Material for sequencing was lung tumor tissue. These receptors all stem from a man in his 60s with non-small cell lung cancer.

This sequence joins TRBV20-1 and TRBJ2-3, with 8 bases identical to TRBD2. CDR1 is DFQATT and CDR2 is SNEGSKA in the germline V gene (reference sequence). After removal of 5 bases from V and 2 bases from J, the junction contained 6 bases not matched to a gene. There are 14 residues in the CDR3. The CDR3 nucleotides read TGCAGTGCTCATGTAGCGGGGAACACAGATACGCAGTATTTT. It specifies CSAHVAGNTDTQYF.

Notes on this clonotype: The germline gene is not matched at one end of the junction; a read error may be the cause. The chain combines TRBV6-5 with TRBJ2-1, with a possible D match to TRBD2 (5 bases). The CDR3 is made up of 11 amino acids. Germline V lookup: CDR1 MNHEY, CDR2 SVGAGI. The CDR3 protein is CASIGSNEQFF. CDR3 nucleotide sequence: TGCGCCAGCATAGGGAGCAATGAGCAGTTCTTC.

This clonotype was counted between two and nine times. This chain links TRBV20-1 with TRBJ2-5; no clear D. CDR1 DFQATT and CDR2 SNEGSKA come from the germline V gene (reference sequence). The CDR3 consists of 15 residues. Trimming shortened V by 2 bases and J by 0 bases, and 13 bases separated the two germline ends. Written as DNA, the CDR3 is TGCAGTGCTAGATCCGGCGCTGAGCACCAAGAGACCCAGTACTTC. Its protein product is CSARSGAEHQETQYF.

With respect to this clonotype: The junction shows a germline mismatch at one end, possibly a read error. V and J are TRBV29-1 and TRBJ2-3; TRBD2 matches at 11 bases. Germline V CDR1 and CDR2: SQVTM, ANQGSEA. The CDR3 totals 17 residues. The CDR3 bases are TGCAGCGTGCCGAATCTACTAGCGGGAGCTGACATCGATACCCAGTATTTT. Amino acids: CSVPNLLAGADIDTQYF.

The chain employs TRBV6-6 and TRBJ2-1; D unclear. V lost 8 bases to trimming and J lost 7 bases, with 15 bases between them. The germline V gene encodes CDR1 MNHNY and CDR2 SVGAGI (reference sequence). CDR3 length equals 13 residues. CDR3 in amino acids: CASWPITWNEQFF. The CDR3, as DNA: TGTGCCAGCTGGCCCATCACATGGAATGAGCAGTTCTTC.

As concerns this clonotype: The junction differs from germline at one of its ends, possibly a read error. The V gene is TRBV20-1, the J gene TRBJ1-3, with no clear D. The CDR3 sequence is 13 residues long. CDR1 and CDR2 (germline): DFQATT, SNEGSKA (reference sequence). CDR3 nucleotide sequence: TGCAGTGATAGTCGGTCCTCTGGAAACACAATATATTTT. Encoded protein: CSDSRSSGNTIYF.

This clonotype was recorded at least ten times. Since a much larger clone is just one base distant, this may be a read error. The gene calls are TRBV30 and TRBJ1-1, with D unclear. Per the germline V gene, CDR1 is GTSNPN and CDR2 is SVGIG (reference sequence). This CDR3 has 13 amino acids. Here the CDR3 reads CAWSRGENNEAFF. The CDR3 bases are TGTGCCTGGAGTAGAGGCGAAAACAATGAAGCTTTCTTT.

A word on this clonotype: One end of the junction does not line up with germline, which may come from a read error. The chain couples TRBV6-6 to TRBJ2-2, with 7 bases fitting TRBD2. There are 16 residues in the CDR3. Germline CDR1 and CDR2: MNHNY and SVGAGI (reference sequence). The CDR3 loop is CASTMGLLTDTRELFF. DNA for the CDR3: TGTGCCAGCACCATGGGACTACTTACGGACACCAGGGAGCTGTTTTTT.

A remark on this clonotype: One base away lies a much larger clone, so this may be a sequencing read error. The chain uses TRBV11-2 and TRBJ2-7; D is undetermined. CDR1 is SGHAT, CDR2 FQNNGV, per germline. The CDR3 is 14 amino acids. Here the CDR3 reads CANSLVISTYEQYF. The CDR3 nucleotides are TGTGCCAACAGCTTAGTGATTAGTACCTACGAGCAGTACTTC.

The CDR3 loop reads CSASYSYRQETQYF. CDR3 coding DNA: TGCAGCGCTTCATACAGCTACCGCCAAGAGACCCAGTACTTC. The chain combines TRBV29-1 with TRBJ2-5, with D hard to call. The ends were cut back, 7 bases at V and 1 base at J, with 16 bases in the middle. Looked up from germline, CDR1 is SQVTM and CDR2 is ANQGSEA. The CDR3 has 14 residues.

Comments on this clonotype: Just one base apart from a much larger clone, this may be a read error. The gene calls are TRBV28 and TRBJ2-3, with D perhaps given as TRBD1 or TRBD2 (5 bases each). This CDR3 spans 14 amino acids. The germline CDR1 and CDR2 sequences are MDHEN and SYDVKM. CDR3 nucleotides: TGTGCCAGCAATTTATGGGGGAGAGGGGATACGCAGTATTTT. This codes for CASNLWGRGDTQYF.

About this clonotype itself: One end of the junction varies from germline; a read error may be responsible. The CDR3 DNA sequence: TGTAGCGCCAAAGGCGGGGGATATGGCTACACCTTC. This sequence encodes CSAKGGGYGYTF. The chain uses TRBV29-1 and TRBJ1-2, with D possibly TRBD1 on 5 matching bases. CDR1 is SQVTM and CDR2 is ANQGSEA in the germline V gene. This CDR3 contains 12 residues. The entire variable domain, with the rest obtained from reference TRBV29-1 and TRBJ1-2, is as follows: SAVISQKPSRDICQRGTSLTIQCQVDSQVTMMFWYRQQPGQSLTLIATANQGSEATYESGFVIDKFPISRPNLTFSTLTVSNMSPEDSSIYLCSAKGGGYGYTFGSGTRLTVV.

Concerning this clonotype itself: This may be a read error, as it is one base from a much larger clone. The V gene is TRBV12-3 or TRBV12-4, the J gene TRBJ2-5, with D perhaps matching TRBD2 (5 bases). Trimming stripped 2 bases from V and 7 bases from J, with 11 bases between. CDR3 length: 13 residues. CDR3 protein: CASSLSSAGTQYF. Here the CDR3 DNA reads TGTGCCAGCAGTTTATCCAGCGCGGGGACCCAGTACTTC.

Concerning this clonotype itself: Its ends do not fully match the called genes, so a read error is possible. The genes are TRBV28 and TRBJ2-7; 12 bases fit TRBD2. The CDR3 loop spans 19 amino acids. Germline-derived CDR1 and CDR2 are MDHEN and SYDVKM. This CDR3 reads CVSSPYGQTSGSYSYEQYF. In DNA, the CDR3 is TGTGTCAGCAGTCCCTATGGGCAGACTAGCGGGAGTTACTCCTACGAGCAGTACTTC.

The gene calls are TRBV20-1 and TRBJ1-6; D uncertain. Trimming stripped 5 bases from V and 16 bases from J, with 15 bases between. CDR1 and CDR2 from the germline V gene are DFQATT and SNEGSKA (reference sequence). This CDR3 is built from 11 residues. The CDR3 region is CSARIYSPLHF. In DNA, the CDR3 is TGCAGTGCTCGTATATATTCGCCTCTCCACTTT.

Concerning this clonotype: A read error may account for a junction end that differs from germline. CDR3 region: CDSSLTPRGRGVSKKIQYF. In nucleotides, the CDR3 is TGTGACAGCAGCTTAACACCTAGAGGGAGAGGAGTATCCAAAAAAATTCAGTACTTC. The V and J genes are TRBV11-2 and TRBJ2-4, with D possibly being TRBD2 (5 bases). The CDR3 runs 19 residues. The germline gives CDR1 SGHAT, CDR2 FQNNGV.

Of note for this clonotype: This could be a read error, since a much larger clone is one nucleotide away. The CDR3 reads CARSELTSGSYEQYF. The CDR3 nucleotides read TGCGCCAGGAGCGAACTGACTAGCGGGAGCTACGAGCAGTACTTC. The V call is TRBV5-1, the J call TRBJ2-7; 12 bases agree with TRBD2. The germline V gene has CDR1 SGHRS and CDR2 YFSETQ. The CDR3 consists of 15 residues. Trimming at V came to 8 bases and at J to 3 bases, leaving 9 bases not matched to a gene.

The chain joins TRBV5-1 to TRBJ1-1; 7 bases line up with TRBD1. There are 13 residues in the CDR3. The germline gives CDR1 SGHRS, CDR2 YFSETQ. V lost 3 bases and J lost 4; bases outside the gene matches: 3. The CDR3 sequence is CASSSGTVTEAFF. The CDR3 DNA is TGCGCCAGCAGCTCTGGGACAGTCACTGAAGCTTTCTTT. The full variable domain, its missing parts supplied by reference TRBV5-1 and TRBJ1-1, is KAGVTQTPRYLIKTRGQQVTLSCSPISGHRSVSWYQQTPGQGLQFLFEYFSETQRNKGNFPGRFSGRQFSNSRSEMNVSTLELGDSALYLCASSSGTVTEAFFGQGTRLTVV.

This CDR3 reads CASRAPRIPYEQYF. The CDR3, as DNA: TGTGCCAGCAGAGCCCCAAGGATTCCCTACGAGCAGTACTTC. The rearrangement links TRBV28 to TRBJ2-7; D gene unclear. Per the germline V gene, CDR1 is MDHEN and CDR2 is SYDVKM. The ends were cut back, 6 bases at V and 2 bases at J, with 14 bases in the middle. The CDR3 has 14 residues.

The CDR3 nucleotides are TGTGCTAGTGGTTTGGAGAGATCGGGACAGGGGACCCCGGACACTGAAGCTTTCTTT. As protein: CASGLERSGQGTPDTEAFF. V gene TRBV12-5 combines with J gene TRBJ1-1, with 10 bases matching TRBD1. The V segment lost 1 base and the J segment 3 bases; nucleotides outside the gene matches: 14. Germline loops: CDR1 LGHNT, CDR2 FRNRAP. The CDR3 has 19 amino acids.

Notes on this clonotype: A read error may account for a junction end that differs from germline. This rearrangement joins TRBV20-1 to TRBJ2-1; D not certain. Germline CDR1 DFQATT, CDR2 SNEGSKA (reference sequence). The CDR3 contains 12 residues. The CDR3 protein is CSAGTLVTEQLF. CDR3 nucleotide sequence: TGCAGTGCTGGAACCCTAGTAACTGAGCAGCTCTTC.

The sample holds one count of this clonotype. An end of the junction does not agree with germline; a read error may underlie this. The V gene is TRBV6-5, the J gene TRBJ1-1; TRBD1 matches 7 bases. This CDR3 region has 15 residues. CDR1 is MNHEY, CDR2 SVGAGI, per germline. CDR3 region: CASSYSHRGGVEDFF. CDR3 nucleotides: TGTGCCAGCAGTTACTCCCACAGGGGTGGGGTTGAAGATTTCTTT.

Of note for this clonotype: No conserved phenylalanine or tryptophan ends this CDR3, so it is likely a read error. Because the CDR3's place on the DNA is in doubt, the DNA is left out and the CDR3 is given as listed by TCRdb. The chain uses TRBV12-3 or TRBV12-4 and TRBJ1-4; the D segment call TRBD1 is taken from the table without a DNA check. The CDR3 is made up of 14 amino acids, end residues included. CDR3 residues: CASSPGRRSEKLYI.

A few counts support this clonotype. The chain links TRBV2 to TRBJ1-1; D remains unclear. The CDR3 length is 14 residues. The V end lost 0 bases, the J end lost 1 base, and 6 bases lay between the germline ends. CDR1 and CDR2 from the germline V gene are SNHLY and FYNNEI. The CDR3 DNA follows: TGTGCCAGCAGTGAAGCGCGAGAGAACACTGAAGCTTTCTTT. It specifies CASSEARENTEAFF. The whole variable domain, remainder taken from reference TRBV2 and TRBJ1-1, is EPEVTQTPSHQVTQMGQEVILRCVPISNHLYFYWYRQILGQKVEFLVSFYNNEISEKSEIFDDQFSVERPDGSNFTLKIRSTKLEDSAMYFCASSEARENTEAFFGQGTRLTVV.

On this clonotype: Mismatch with germline at one junction end may stem from a read error. This chain connects TRBV20-1 to TRBJ2-7; TRBD1 might be the D (6 bases). This CDR3 has 12 residues. Germline loops: CDR1 DFQATT, CDR2 SNEGSKA (reference sequence). The CDR3 region has the DNA TGCAGAGCGACGGACAGACCCGACGTGCAGTACTTT. Translated, it gives CRATDRPDVQYF.